What follows are 31 T cell receptor beta chains derived from one specimen sequenced in a study of tumor and adjacent non-tumor tissue in lung cancer. Three rounds of nested PCR, following a modified ARM-PCR protocol, produced the TCRbeta library. TCRdb analysed the multiplex PCR reads with MiXCR anew, one entry per CDR3 protein. The sample includes 100,000 to 150,000 distinct CDR3 sequences, about 66% of them seen just once. This sample's RNA came from whole unsorted tissue. Sequencing input: lung tumor tissue. The source is a man aged 30 to 45 with non-small cell lung cancer.

Details on this clonotype: A read error may explain this, as a much larger clone is one base away. V and J are TRBV12-3 or TRBV12-4 and TRBJ1-3; D gene uncertain. This CDR3 is 14 amino acids long. CDR3 sequence reads: CVSSLWSPGNTIYF. CDR3 in DNA: TGTGTCAGCAGTTTATGGTCACCCGGAAACACCATATATTTT.

In this sample, this clonotype turned up a few times. The V call is TRBV7-3, the J call TRBJ2-1; tentative D call: TRBD1 (5 bases). The CDR3 is 16 residues long. Trimming took 5 bases from V and 2 from J, leaving 16 bases between them. Germline-derived CDR1 and CDR2 are SGHTA and FQGTGA. The CDR3 protein is CASSHGHTEPYNEQFF. CDR3 nucleotides: TGTGCCAGCAGCCACGGACACACGGAGCCCTACAATGAGCAGTTCTTC.

This clonotype was seen more than once but under ten times. Possible read error: a much larger clone is one base away. This chain links TRBV6-5 with TRBJ2-7, with a possible D match to TRBD1 (6 bases). The V end lost 7 bases, the J end lost 7 bases, and 14 bases lay between the germline ends. This CDR3 is 12 amino acids long. The germline V gene has CDR1 MNHEY and CDR2 SVGAGI. The CDR3 loop is CASNTPGTEQYF. CDR3 bases: TGTGCCAGCAATACCCCCGGGACAGAGCAGTACTTC.

The chain is built from TRBV20-1 and TRBJ2-2; perhaps TRBD1 as D (7 bases). The CDR3 has 14 residues. The germline gives CDR1 DFQATT, CDR2 SNEGSKA (reference sequence). This chain's CDR3 is CCTSRDRNTGELFF. In DNA form, the CDR3 reads TGCTGTACTAGCCGGGACAGGAACACCGGGGAGCTGTTTTTT.

The gene calls are TRBV29-1 and TRBJ2-7, with 7 bases matching TRBD2. CDR1 and CDR2 (germline): SQVTM, ANQGSEA. There are 13 residues in the CDR3. The chain's CDR3 is CGAIGREKNEQYF. The CDR3 DNA reads TGCGGCGCCATAGGGCGGGAGAAGAACGAGCAGTACTTC.

Comment on this clonotype: A clone one base away is much larger, so this may be a read error. This chain links TRBV20-1 with TRBJ2-5; 9 bases agree with TRBD2. Per germline, CDR1 DFQATT and CDR2 SNEGSKA (reference sequence). CDR3 length equals 15 residues. The CDR3 loop reads CSARKREDSGETLYF. The CDR3 DNA reads TGCAGTGCTAGAAAGCGGGAGGATAGCGGGGAGACCCTGTACTTC.

Note on this clonotype: A much larger clone differs by one base, so this may be a read error. This chain joins TRBV4-1 and TRBJ2-6; TRBD1 is a possible D gene (6 bases). The germline V gene has CDR1 MGHRA and CDR2 YSYEKL. This CDR3 has 17 residues. The CDR3 loop is CASSQEDSPSGANLLTF. The CDR3 region has the DNA TGCGCCAGCAGCCAGGAGGACAGTCCCTCTGGGGCCAACCTCCTGACTTTC.

As to this clonotype: A much larger clone is a single base away; this may be a read error. The chain has TRBV6-2 or TRBV6-3 and TRBJ1-5; D may be TRBD1 (6 bases). Trimming took off 10 bases at V and 5 bases at J, with 12 bases between the two ends. The CDR3 sequence is 12 residues long. Per the germline V gene, CDR1 is MNHEY and CDR2 is SVGEGT. The CDR3 loop reads CANREGHQPQHF. The CDR3 DNA follows: TGTGCCAACAGGGAGGGTCATCAGCCCCAGCATTTT.

This rearrangement joins TRBV10-3 to TRBJ1-4; D unresolved. From germline, CDR1 is ENHRY and CDR2 SYGVKD. Deletions cut 3 bases from V and 5 bases from J, with 10 bases between. CDR3 size: 14 residues. The CDR3 DNA is TGTGCCATCAGTGATGACCAGGAGAATGAAAAACTGTTTTTT. Translating it yields CAISDDQENEKLFF.

Worth noting for this clonotype: Given a much more abundant clone one base away, this may be a read error. CDR3 coding DNA: TGCAGTGCTATCGAGACCGGATTAACCTATGGCTACACCTTC. It specifies CSAIETGLTYGYTF. The chain joins TRBV20-1 to TRBJ1-2, with D unclear. CDR1 is DFQATT, CDR2 SNEGSKA, per germline (reference sequence). Deletions cut 4 bases from V and 4 bases from J, with 16 bases between. This CDR3 has 14 amino acids.

The CDR3 sequence: CASSLNIRDTQYF. DNA for the CDR3: TGCGCCAGCAGCTTAAACATTCGGGATACGCAGTATTTT. The V and J genes are TRBV5-1 and TRBJ2-3; no clear D. V lost 2 bases to trimming and J lost 6 bases, with 10 bases between them. The CDR3 covers 13 residues. Germline V gene sequence: CDR1 SGHRS, CDR2 YFSETQ.

On this clonotype itself: With a much larger clone just one base away, this may be a read error. This rearrangement joins TRBV20-1 to TRBJ2-7; D may correspond to TRBD1 or TRBD2 (5 bases each). Germline CDR1 reads DFQATT; CDR2 reads SNEGSKA (reference sequence). The CDR3 is 15 residues long. The CDR3 loop is CSARDNGRPGDERYF. Here the CDR3 DNA reads TGCAGTGCTAGAGATAATGGGCGGCCTGGGGACGAGCGGTACTTC.

The V gene is TRBV7-9, the J gene TRBJ2-5, with unresolved D. CDR1 and CDR2 from the germline V gene are SEHNR and FQNEAQ (reference sequence). V lost 3 bases and J lost 5, with 13 bases in between. The CDR3 spans 14 residues. The CDR3 region has the DNA TGTGCCAGCAGCTTGGTCCGGGTGTACGAGACCCAGTACTTC. Its translation: CASSLVRVYETQYF.

The chain links TRBV6-5 to TRBJ1-2; D perhaps matches TRBD1 (6 bases). The length of the CDR3 is 14 residues. Trimming stripped 6 bases from V and 2 bases from J, with 13 bases between. Germline values: CDR1 MNHEY, CDR2 SVGAGI. Written as DNA, the CDR3 is TGTGCCAGCAGAGAAACAGGGCTCAACTATGGCTACACCTTC. This translates into CASRETGLNYGYTF.

The V gene is TRBV10-3, the J gene TRBJ2-2, with 11 bases that match TRBD1. V trimming: 6 bases; J trimming: 17 bases; junction bases outside the gene matches: 17. Germline V gives CDR1 ENHRY, CDR2 SYGVKD. CDR3 length: 15 residues. CDR3 coding DNA: TGTGCCATCAGGAGGGGACAGGGGGACACCGGGAGCGGTTTTTTT. Translated, it gives CAIRRGQGDTGSGFF.

This clonotype was counted ten times or more. V usage is TRBV5-6 and J usage is TRBJ1-5, with 7 bases that match TRBD1. The germline CDR1 and CDR2 sequences are SGHDT and YYEEEE. CDR3 length: 14 amino acids. The J segment lost 6 bases and the V segment lost 3 bases, leaving 6 bases of the junction unmatched. The CDR3, as DNA: TGTGCCAGCAGCTACGGACAGGAGACTCAGCCCCAGCATTTT. Translating gives CASSYGQETQPQHF.

V gene TRBV11-2 combines with J gene TRBJ1-4; possible D gene TRBD2, 5 bases. TRBJ2-2 explains the end of the DNA better; the J call may be wrong. Germline CDR1 and CDR2: SGHAT and FQNNGV. The length of the CDR3 is 13 residues. The DNA of the CDR3 is TGTGCCAGCAGCTTAAAAGGGAGAGGGGAGCTGTTTTTT. It codes for CASSLKGRGELFF.

The chain recombines TRBV5-1 with TRBJ2-1; D is possibly TRBD2 (6 bases). Germline V gene lookup returns CDR1 SGHRS and CDR2 YFSETQ. The V end lost 2 bases, the J end lost 7 bases, and 10 bases lay between the germline ends. The CDR3 has 13 residues. Here the CDR3 reads CASSFREWNEQFF. Written as DNA, the CDR3 is TGCGCCAGCAGCTTCCGGGAGTGGAATGAGCAGTTCTTC.

The table lists this clonotype with a few counts. The chain links TRBV21-1 to TRBJ1-1. TRBV21-1 is noted as a pseudogene. The CDR3 loop spans 16 amino acids. The CDR3 DNA sequence: TGTGCCAGCAGCAAAGTGCCATGGTCTCAGAACACTGAAGCTTTCTTT. It is translated as CASSKVPWSQNTEAFF.

This clonotype was recorded a few times. The rearrangement joins TRBV7-2 to TRBJ1-5, with 7 positions matching TRBD1. The CDR3 totals 15 residues. V gave up 2 bases and J gave up 7 bases; unmatched junction bases: 8. CDR1 SGHTA and CDR2 FQGNSA come from the germline V gene. CDR3 in DNA: TGTGCCAGCAGCTTACACAGGGGAGGGATCCAGCCCCAGCATTTT. Protein: CASSLHRGGIQPQHF.

On this clonotype itself: This may be a read error: a much more frequent sequence differs by one nucleotide. The chain has TRBV10-3 and TRBJ2-5; tentative D call: TRBD2 (5 bases). The CDR3 spans 15 residues. Looked up from germline, CDR1 is ENHRY and CDR2 is SYGVKD. The V end was cut by 0 bases, the J end by 1 base, with 9 bases between. CDR3 nucleotides: TGTGCCATCAGTGAGTCTAGCGCTTCCCAAGAGACCCAGTACTTC. Translating gives CAISESSASQETQYF.

The chain couples TRBV7-2 to TRBJ1-4, with D hard to call. The CDR3 sequence is 16 residues long. Germline CDR1 SGHTA, CDR2 FQGNSA. With 5 bases removed from V and 0 bases from J, the gap between germline ends came to 13 bases. The CDR3 is CASSPFSRTTNEKLFF. CDR3 DNA: TGTGCCAGCAGCCCATTCAGCAGGACAACTAATGAAAAACTGTTTTTT.

This clonotype came up many times. The V and J genes are TRBV29-1 and TRBJ1-1; unclear D gene. The germline CDR1 and CDR2 sequences are SQVTM and ANQGSEA. There are 12 residues in the CDR3. The germline V and J ends were trimmed by 0 bases and 4 bases, with 6 bases remaining between them. The CDR3 DNA reads as TGCAGCGTTGAAGACCCCGGCACTGAAGCTTTCTTT. Its protein is CSVEDPGTEAFF.

This clonotype has a count of ten or more. This chain uses TRBV29-1 with TRBJ2-3; D not resolved. The CDR3 is made up of 16 amino acids. The V gene's germline CDR1 is SQVTM and CDR2 ANQGSEA. V was shortened by 0 bases and J by 0 bases, with 13 bases between the two germline ends. The CDR3 DNA reads as TGCAGCGTTGAAGATCTTAGCAGATCTAGCACAGATACGCAGTATTTT. Its protein product is CSVEDLSRSSTDTQYF.

About this clonotype: One end of the junction does not line up with germline, which may come from a read error. The chain carries TRBV20-1 and TRBJ2-3; 7 bases fit TRBD1. The CDR3 length is 14 residues. Germline CDR1 reads DFQATT; CDR2 reads SNEGSKA (reference sequence). CDR3 sequence reads: CSARSIGGADMQYF. The CDR3 DNA reads as TGCAGTGCTAGATCGATAGGGGGCGCAGATATGCAGTATTTT.

In its sample, this clonotype was seen a few times. V gene TRBV5-1 combines with J gene TRBJ2-7; D is possibly TRBD1 or TRBD2 (6 bases each). Germline V CDR1 and CDR2: SGHRS, YFSETQ. V dropped 4 bases and J dropped 4 bases, with 21 bases sitting between them. The CDR3 covers 16 residues. The CDR3 here is CASSLMGDTGGYEQYF. DNA for the CDR3: TGCGCCAGCAGCCTGATGGGGGACACCGGAGGGTACGAGCAGTACTTC.

This clonotype was recorded many times. The chain uses TRBV11-1 and TRBJ1-3, with D uncertain. The germline gives CDR1 SGHAT, CDR2 FQDESV (reference sequence). The CDR3 is 18 amino acids. V lost 4 bases, J lost 1 base, and 20 bases lay in between. CDR3: CASSSRSGIGGSGNTIYF. CDR3 sequence (DNA): TGTGCCAGCAGCTCCCGTTCCGGTATCGGAGGATCTGGAAACACCATATATTTT.

Comments on this clonotype: A read error may be the cause here, since a much bigger clone is one base away. V is TRBV12-3 or TRBV12-4 and J is TRBJ2-5; 7 bases map to TRBD2. There are 16 residues in the CDR3. V lost 4 bases to trimming and J lost 3 bases; unmatched junction nucleotides: 11. In nucleotides, the CDR3 is TGTGCCAGCAGTTCCGAGCCAGCGGGGAAGGAAGAGACCCAGTACTTC. Translation gives CASSSEPAGKEETQYF.

There are many counts of this clonotype. The chain has TRBV6-2 or TRBV6-3 and TRBJ2-3; D not resolved. The CDR3 runs 12 residues. V lost 4 bases and J lost 6, with 8 bases in between. Looked up from germline, CDR1 is MNHEY and CDR2 is SVGEGT. DNA of the CDR3: TGTGCCAGCAGTTGGCCACCGGATACGCAGTATTTT. This encodes CASSWPPDTQYF.

Details on this clonotype: The junction does not match germline at one end; this may be a read error. The chain uses TRBV19 and TRBJ2-2, with 9 bases fitting TRBD2. The germline CDR1 and CDR2 sequences are LNHDA and SQIVND (reference sequence). This CDR3 has 15 amino acids. CDR3 residues: CAGSIWVAGVGELFF. In nucleotides, the CDR3 is TGTGCCGGTAGTATATGGGTAGCGGGAGTCGGGGAGCTGTTTTTT.

In this sample, this clonotype turned up a few times. This sequence joins TRBV11-3 and TRBJ2-1; 9 nucleotides line up with TRBD2. Germline-derived CDR1 and CDR2 are SGHNT and YENEEA. V trimming: 7 bases; J trimming: 4 bases; junction bases outside the gene matches: 17. The CDR3 spans 18 residues. The CDR3 DNA is TGTGCCAGCAACCTCGCGACGGGACTAGCAATCGTATACAATGAGCAGTTCTTC. As protein: CASNLATGLAIVYNEQFF.